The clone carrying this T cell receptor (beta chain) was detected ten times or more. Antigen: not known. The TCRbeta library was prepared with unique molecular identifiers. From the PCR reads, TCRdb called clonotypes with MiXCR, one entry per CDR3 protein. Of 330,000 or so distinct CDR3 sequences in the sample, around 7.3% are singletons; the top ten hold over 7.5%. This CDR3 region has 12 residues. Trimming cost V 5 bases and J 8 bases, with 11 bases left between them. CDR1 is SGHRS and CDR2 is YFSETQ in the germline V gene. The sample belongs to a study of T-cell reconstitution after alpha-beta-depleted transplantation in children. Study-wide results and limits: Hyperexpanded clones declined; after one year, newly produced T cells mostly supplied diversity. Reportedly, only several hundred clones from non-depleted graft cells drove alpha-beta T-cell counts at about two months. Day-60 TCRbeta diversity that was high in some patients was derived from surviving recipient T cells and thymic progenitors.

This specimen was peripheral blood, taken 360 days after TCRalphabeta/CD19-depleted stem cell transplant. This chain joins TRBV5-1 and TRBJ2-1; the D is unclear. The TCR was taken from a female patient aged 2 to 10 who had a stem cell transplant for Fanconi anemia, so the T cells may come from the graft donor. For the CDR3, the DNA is TGCGCCAGCAGTTCTATGGTCGATGAGCAGTTCTTC. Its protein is CASSSMVDEQFF.